This TCR beta chain emerged from a study of OX40 agonist ivuxolimab in advanced cancers. With regard to this clone: The antigen is not known.

Researchers took blood at baseline, on cycle 4 day 1, and on cycle 7 day 1. Using immunoSEQ multiplex PCR, the repertoire was profiled, and TCRdb retains in-frame clones only, with some absent. The data contain around 94,000 clones, roughly 90% of them singletons. The study's findings and limits: The study observed clonal expansion of CD4+ and CD8+ blood T cells by week 6 at 0.1 to 3.0 mg/kg. Patients who responded partially at 0.1-3.0 mg/kg showed clonal expansion ranking among the lowest. Undetermined was the antigen specificity of the expanded peripheral T cells.

CDR3 length: 15 amino acids. The V gene lost 4 bases and the J gene lost 1 base, with 13 bases spanning the gap. From germline, CDR1 is SGHAT and CDR2 FQNNGV. The rearrangement uses TRBV11-2 and TRBJ2-5; TRBD1 might be the D (6 bases). Material: CD4+ or CD8+ T cells sorted from blood, obtained in a trial of the OX40 agonist ivuxolimab. The TCR originated in an adult with an advanced solid tumor such as melanoma, head and neck, liver or kidney cancer. Here the CDR3 reads CASSYHGQTQETQYF. The CDR3 nucleotides read TGTGCCAGCAGCTACCACGGACAGACCCAAGAGACCCAGTACTTC. The variable domain in full, completed from reference TRBV11-2 and TRBJ2-5, reads EAGVAQSPRYKIIEKRQSVAFWCNPISGHATLYWYQQILGQGPKLLIQFQNNGVVDDSQLPKDRFSAERLKGVDSTLKIQPAKLEDSAVYLCASSYHGQTQETQYFGPGTRLLVL.